This paragraph covers one T cell receptor beta chain sequence. This sample was included in a study of blood T cell repertoires in COVID-19. Study details: Acute and convalescent COVID-19 samples came from the United States, Italy and Spain. Sources were T cells, B-cell-depleted T cells, or PBMCs; the material itself was cDNA or gDNA.

Trimming cost V 5 bases and J 6 bases, with 5 bases left between them. Germline-derived CDR1 and CDR2 are SGHVS and FQNEAQ. The CDR3 has 11 amino acids. In the authors' workflow: Scientists estimated how many nucleated cells there were by amplifying reference gene primers. Method: immunoSEQ multiplex PCR; TCRdb's copy keeps in-frame clones and lacks some. The D gene and trimming were derived from the DNA, and the V and J assignments and clone size from that table. Seen here are under 300,000 clones, over 65% observed once, and the top ten hold about 4.9%. This chain joins TRBV7-8 and TRBJ2-1; no definite D call. Input material: peripheral blood. This TCR was sampled from a man in his sixties who had recovered from COVID-19. The CDR3 here is CASSPINEQFF. CDR3 nucleotide sequence: TGTGCCAGCAGCCCCATCAATGAGCAGTTCTTC.